These 11 T cell receptor beta chains were all obtained from the same sample, sequenced in a study of PD-1 blockade in classical Hodgkin lymphoma (dated by TCRdb to the early 2020s). The sample's time point, from its label and the paper: cycle 2 day 1 (C2D1) of nivolumab. Every trial patient had relapsed following autologous stem cell transplantation, and prior brentuximab vedotin exposure was what differed among cohorts A, B and C. Library preparation employed the immunoSEQ multiplex PCR assay. What TCRdb holds here is the immuneACCESS table cut down to in-frame rearrangements. Part of the clones is not present; checked against another copy, under half of the missing clones reflect an unresolved V gene, and the others are unexplained. A total of some 96,000 clones appear in this sample, roughly 79% of them only once. Together, the top ten hold 15% to 20% of the sample. The sample consisted of peripheral blood mononuclear cells (PBMCs), taken before the second cycle of nivolumab. The receptor set was obtained from a human donor with classical Hodgkin lymphoma.

The chain uses TRBV5-1 and TRBJ2-3; D is ambiguous. V gave up 3 bases and J gave up 5 bases, with 10 bases separating them. The germline V gene has CDR1 SGHRS and CDR2 YFSETQ. The CDR3 covers 13 residues. The CDR3 sequence is CASSSFFGDTQYF. The CDR3 nucleotides are TGCGCCAGCAGCTCATTCTTCGGAGATACGCAGTATTTT.

The rearrangement uses TRBV28 and TRBJ2-7; D gene unclear. The ends were cut back, 4 bases at V and 0 bases at J, with 16 bases in the middle. Germline V gene sequence: CDR1 MDHEN, CDR2 SYDVKM. CDR3 size: 16 residues. CDR3 protein: CASSSPTLFSSYEQYF. CDR3 nucleotide sequence: TGTGCCAGCAGTTCGCCGACTCTCTTTAGCTCCTACGAGCAGTACTTC.

The chain carries TRBV12-2 and TRBJ2-7; the table's D call, TRBD2, has no DNA check behind it. TRBV12-2 corresponds to a pseudogene. The length of the CDR3 is 14 residues. The CDR3 here is CASRLCGGNYEQYF. As DNA, the CDR3 is TGTGCAAGTCGCTTATGTGGAGGAAACTACGAGCAGTACTTC.

The V and J genes are TRBV5-1 and TRBJ2-1; a possible D gene is TRBD1 (7 bases). Trimming took off 2 bases at V and 4 bases at J, with 13 bases between the two ends. Per germline, CDR1 SGHRS and CDR2 YFSETQ. This CDR3 has 15 residues. The CDR3 DNA sequence: TGCGCCAGCAGCTTCGGCGGGACAGCGTACAATGAGCAGTTCTTC. Residues: CASSFGGTAYNEQFF. Supplemented by reference TRBV5-1 and TRBJ2-1, the full variable domain reads KAGVTQTPRYLIKTRGQQVTLSCSPISGHRSVSWYQQTPGQGLQFLFEYFSETQRNKGNFPGRFSGRQFSNSRSEMNVSTLELGDSALYLCASSFGGTAYNEQFFGPGTRLTVL.

The chain has TRBV11-3 and TRBJ2-7; a possible D gene is TRBD2 (7 bases). The CDR3 length is 15 residues. CDR1 is SGHNT and CDR2 is YENEEA in the germline V gene. Trimming took off 1 base at V and 0 bases at J, with 10 bases between the two ends. This CDR3 is CASSLAGGPSYEQYF. The CDR3 DNA reads TGTGCCAGCAGCTTAGCGGGGGGCCCCTCCTACGAGCAGTACTTC.

For the CDR3, the DNA is TGTGCCAGCAGAACAGGGGGCGCTTTGTACGAGCAGTACTTC. It specifies CASRTGGALYEQYF. The V and J genes are TRBV2 and TRBJ2-7; 9 positions match TRBD1. V was clipped by 6 bases and J by 4 bases; unmatched bases: 7. The CDR3 sequence is 14 residues long. Germline V gene lookup returns CDR1 SNHLY and CDR2 FYNNEI.

The chain's CDR3 is CASKGQLTEAFF. Written as DNA, the CDR3 is TGCGCCAGCAAGGGACAGCTCACTGAAGCTTTCTTT. V gene TRBV10-1 combines with J gene TRBJ1-1; TRBD1 aligns across 7 bases. The CDR3 extends over 12 amino acids. Germline assignment: CDR1 WNHNN and CDR2 SYGVQD (reference sequence). Germline trimming cut 7 bases from V and 4 bases from J; bases unmatched to any gene: 3.

The V gene is TRBV15, the J gene TRBJ1-5, with 8 bases fitting TRBD1. Germline-derived CDR1 and CDR2 are LNHNV and YYDKDF (reference sequence). V was pared by 4 bases and J by 7 bases, with 9 bases of the junction left unmatched. The CDR3 has 15 residues. This chain's CDR3 is CATSTGQGDPQPQHF. In DNA form, the CDR3 reads TGTGCCACCAGCACAGGACAGGGCGATCCACAGCCCCAGCATTTT.

The genes are TRBV19 and TRBJ2-1, with 9 bases fitting TRBD2. The CDR3 contains 16 residues. Germline assignment: CDR1 LNHDA and CDR2 SQIVND (reference sequence). V gave up 3 bases and J gave up 2 bases; unmatched junction bases: 5. The chain's CDR3 is CASSILGGGAYNEQFF. The CDR3 coding sequence is TGTGCCAGTAGTATTTTGGGCGGGGGGGCCTACAATGAGCAGTTCTTC.

This sequence joins TRBV4-1 and TRBJ2-2; perhaps D is TRBD1 or TRBD2 (5 bases each). Trimming removed 1 base at V and 5 bases at J, with 14 bases between. Germline V CDR1 and CDR2: MGHRA, YSYEKL. This CDR3 comprises 16 residues. The CDR3 sequence: CASSQGWGSGTGELFF. CDR3 nucleotides: TGCGCCAGCAGCCAAGGTTGGGGGAGCGGTACCGGGGAGCTGTTTTTT.

This rearrangement joins TRBV2 to TRBJ2-1; D uncertain. V lost 7 bases and J lost 3, with 13 bases in between. The germline V gene encodes CDR1 SNHLY and CDR2 FYNNEI. The CDR3 is 14 amino acids. CDR3 nucleotides: TGTGCCAGCAACCCGGTTTCCCTCTACAATGAGCAGTTCTTC. It encodes CASNPVSLYNEQFF.